The rows below give T cell receptor beta chains drawn from one sample of a study of CD8 T cells in Susac syndrome. TCRdb fed the immunoSEQ multiplex PCR reads into MiXCR, producing one record per CDR3 protein. The sample has about 200,000 distinct CDR3 sequences, around 90% seen once. Sequenced input: CD8+ T cells from PBMCs. These receptors all come from a human donor with multiple sclerosis. Each CDR3 is given with its conserved first and last residue. A D gene is named only where the DNA matches it firmly. Not every row has a clone size; where given, it reads once, few, many or a size class.

CDR3nt: TGTGCCAGCAGCGGCCCCCAGGACACTGAAGCTTTCTTT
CDR3aa: CASSGPQDTEAFF
abundance: NA
j_gene: TRBJ1-1
v_gene: TRBV12-3/TRBV12-4
d_gene: NA

CDR3nt: TGTGCCAGCAGCCAAGATCCTAGCGGGGGGTACGAGCAGTACTTC
CDR3aa: CASSQDPSGGYEQYF
abundance: few
j_gene: TRBJ2-7
v_gene: TRBV4-2
d_gene: TRBD2

CDR3nt: TGTGCCAGCAGTTACTGGGGCTCGGGGGAGACCCAGTACTTC
CDR3aa: CASSYWGSGETQYF
abundance: NA
j_gene: TRBJ2-5
v_gene: TRBV6-6
d_gene: NA

CDR3nt: TGTGCCAGCAACGCAAGGAGGGACAGGGTCGATGAGCAGTTCTTC
CDR3aa: CASNARRDRVDEQFF
abundance: NA
j_gene: TRBJ2-1
v_gene: TRBV14
d_gene: TRBD1

CDR3nt: TGTGCCAGCAGCTCCCCGACAACAGGGGTTACTGAAGCTTTCTTT
CDR3aa: CASSSPTTGVTEAFF
abundance: NA
j_gene: TRBJ1-1
v_gene: TRBV6-5
d_gene: TRBD1

CDR3nt: TGCAGTGCTAGCGAACAGGGTCCTGACATCTCCTACGAGCAGTACTTC
CDR3aa: CSASEQGPDISYEQYF
abundance: NA
j_gene: TRBJ2-7
v_gene: TRBV20-1
d_gene: NA

CDR3nt: TGTGCCAGCAGTCATCCGGGACCCTACAATGAGCAGTTCTTC
CDR3aa: CASSHPGPYNEQFF
abundance: NA
j_gene: TRBJ2-1
v_gene: TRBV27
d_gene: NA

CDR3nt: TGTGCCAGCAGCGGGAGACAGGGGACCTACGAGCAGTACTTC
CDR3aa: CASSGRQGTYEQYF
abundance: NA
j_gene: TRBJ2-7
v_gene: TRBV9
d_gene: TRBD1

CDR3nt: TGTGCCAGCGGCGTCGGGGGTCTGGACGAGCAGTACTTC
CDR3aa: CASGVGGLDEQYF
abundance: NA
j_gene: TRBJ2-7
v_gene: TRBV9
d_gene: NA

CDR3nt: TGTGCCTGGAGTAACCTGGCGGGAAACACAGATACGCAGTATTTT
CDR3aa: CAWSNLAGNTDTQYF
abundance: NA
j_gene: TRBJ2-3
v_gene: TRBV30
d_gene: NA

CDR3nt: TGTGCCAGCAGTTTGGCCCCGAGCGGCACTGAAGCTTTCTTT
CDR3aa: CASSLAPSGTEAFF
abundance: NA
j_gene: TRBJ1-1
v_gene: TRBV12-3/TRBV12-4
d_gene: NA

CDR3nt: TGCAGTGCTACAGCTTTAAGCGAGCCCTACGAGCAGTACTTC
CDR3aa: CSATALSEPYEQYF
abundance: NA
j_gene: TRBJ2-7
v_gene: TRBV20-1
d_gene: NA

CDR3nt: TGTGCCAGCAGTTTGGCAGGGTACGAGCAGTACTTC
CDR3aa: CASSLAGYEQYF
abundance: many
j_gene: TRBJ2-7
v_gene: TRBV12-3/TRBV12-4
d_gene: NA

CDR3nt: TGCAGCGTTGAACCGGGCCTCATAAGCGGGAGGGCCGGGAATGAGCAGTTCTTC
CDR3aa: CSVEPGLISGRAGNEQFF
abundance: NA
j_gene: TRBJ2-1
v_gene: TRBV29-1
d_gene: TRBD2

CDR3nt: TGTGCCTGGAGTTCAGCCGCCCAGACCTACGAGCAGTACTTC
CDR3aa: CAWSSAAQTYEQYF
abundance: NA
j_gene: TRBJ2-7
v_gene: TRBV30
d_gene: NA

CDR3nt: TGTGCCAGCAGTCCAGGCGGGAAGACCCAGTACTTC
CDR3aa: CASSPGGKTQYF
abundance: few
j_gene: TRBJ2-5
v_gene: TRBV6-1
d_gene: NA

CDR3nt: TGCAGCGTTGAGCGCGGGAGGAACTATGGCTACACCTTC
CDR3aa: CSVERGRNYGYTF
abundance: NA
j_gene: TRBJ1-2
v_gene: TRBV29-1
d_gene: NA

CDR3nt: TGTGCCAGCAGCTCCGGGACAGCGAGTCCGTACACTGAAGCTTTCTTT
CDR3aa: CASSSGTASPYTEAFF
abundance: NA
j_gene: TRBJ1-1
v_gene: TRBV5-6
d_gene: TRBD1

CDR3nt: TGCAGTGCTAGAACTACGCCAAAAGAGACCCAGTACTTC
CDR3aa: CSARTTPKETQYF
abundance: NA
j_gene: TRBJ2-5
v_gene: TRBV20-1
d_gene: NA

CDR3nt: TGTGCCAGTAGTATGGTTGCGGGGGCCCGGCAGCCCCAGCATTTT
CDR3aa: CASSMVAGARQPQHF
abundance: NA
j_gene: TRBJ1-5
v_gene: TRBV19
d_gene: NA

CDR3nt: TGTGCCAGCAGCTCATCGGACAGGGGGGCCCCCTTCACAGATACGCAGTATTTT
CDR3aa: CASSSSDRGAPFTDTQYF
abundance: NA
j_gene: TRBJ2-3
v_gene: TRBV7-9
d_gene: TRBD1

CDR3nt: TGCAGCGTTGGTGGGTATGAGCAGTTCTTC
CDR3aa: CSVGGYEQFF
abundance: NA
j_gene: TRBJ2-1
v_gene: TRBV29-1
d_gene: NA

CDR3nt: TGTGCCAGCAGCCAGGGGGACGCGGGTGAGACAGGCATATACAATGAGCAGTTCTTC
CDR3aa: CASSQGDAGETGIYNEQFF
abundance: NA
j_gene: TRBJ2-1
v_gene: TRBV12-3/TRBV12-4
d_gene: TRBD1

CDR3nt: TGTGCCAGAGGGGAAGACAGGGCCTACGAGCAGTACTTC
CDR3aa: CARGEDRAYEQYF
abundance: NA
j_gene: TRBJ2-7
v_gene: TRBV7-3
d_gene: TRBD1

CDR3nt: TGCAGTGCTAGAGATCGTCCCCGGGAAGAGACCCAGTACTTC
CDR3aa: CSARDRPREETQYF
abundance: NA
j_gene: TRBJ2-5
v_gene: TRBV20-1
d_gene: NA

CDR3nt: TGTGCCATCGCGATTAGCGGGAGCGCAGATACGCAGTATTTT
CDR3aa: CAIAISGSADTQYF
abundance: NA
j_gene: TRBJ2-3
v_gene: TRBV19
d_gene: TRBD2

CDR3nt: TGTGCCAGCACCCTTAATCGTGGGGCTAATGAAAAACTGTTTTTT
CDR3aa: CASTLNRGANEKLFF
abundance: NA
j_gene: TRBJ1-4
v_gene: TRBV28
d_gene: NA

CDR3nt: TGTGCCAGCAGCTTAGGGTCTTCCCAACTAGCGGGAGGGCCTGACGGGGAGCTGTTTTTT
CDR3aa: CASSLGSSQLAGGPDGELFF
abundance: NA
j_gene: TRBJ2-2
v_gene: TRBV11-3
d_gene: TRBD2

CDR3nt: TGTGCCAGTAGTATCTGGACGGGGGCTGAAGCTTTCTTT
CDR3aa: CASSIWTGAEAFF
abundance: NA
j_gene: TRBJ1-1
v_gene: TRBV19
d_gene: NA

CDR3nt: TGTGCCAGCAGTTTAGGGGGCGGCCCTCCCTATGGCTACACCTTC
CDR3aa: CASSLGGGPPYGYTF
abundance: NA
j_gene: TRBJ1-2
v_gene: TRBV12-3/TRBV12-4
d_gene: NA

CDR3nt: TGTGCCAGCAGTTTAGGTTGGGGGATTCGGCATTTT
CDR3aa: CASSLGWGIRHF
abundance: NA
j_gene: TRBJ1-5
v_gene: TRBV12-3/TRBV12-4
d_gene: NA

CDR3nt: TGTGCCAGCAGTTACACCGGGACAGCGCTCTACACAGATACGCAGTATTTT
CDR3aa: CASSYTGTALYTDTQYF
abundance: NA
j_gene: TRBJ2-3
v_gene: TRBV6-5
d_gene: TRBD1

CDR3nt: TGTGCCAGCAGCATGAGCGGGATCGCCTACAATGAGCAGTTCTTC
CDR3aa: CASSMSGIAYNEQFF
abundance: NA
j_gene: TRBJ2-1
v_gene: TRBV9
d_gene: TRBD2

CDR3nt: TGTGCCAGCAGTCCCGTGACGGGACGCACAGATACGCAGTATTTT
CDR3aa: CASSPVTGRTDTQYF
abundance: NA
j_gene: TRBJ2-3
v_gene: TRBV6-5
d_gene: NA

CDR3nt: TGTGCCAGCAGTTTCGAATACAATGAGCAGTTCTTC
CDR3aa: CASSFEYNEQFF
abundance: few
j_gene: TRBJ2-1
v_gene: TRBV12-3/TRBV12-4
d_gene: NA

CDR3nt: TGCGCCAGCAGCATCGGCTCAGGACAGGGCCGTTACGAGCAGTACTTC
CDR3aa: CASSIGSGQGRYEQYF
abundance: few
j_gene: TRBJ2-7
v_gene: TRBV23-1
d_gene: TRBD1

CDR3nt: TGCAGTGCTAGAGTGTACGGGGACAGGGGGAGCACAGATACGCAGTATTTT
CDR3aa: CSARVYGDRGSTDTQYF
abundance: NA
j_gene: TRBJ2-3
v_gene: TRBV20-1
d_gene: TRBD1

CDR3nt: TGTGCCAGCAGCGTAGGCCAGGTGAATGAGCAGTTCTTC
CDR3aa: CASSVGQVNEQFF
abundance: NA
j_gene: TRBJ2-1
v_gene: TRBV9
d_gene: NA

CDR3nt: TGTGCCAGCAGCGAGACTGGCTGGGGGGAGCAGTACTTC
CDR3aa: CASSETGWGEQYF
abundance: NA
j_gene: TRBJ2-7
v_gene: TRBV9
d_gene: NA

CDR3nt: TGCAGTGCTAGAGGGACTAGCGGGAATGCGAACACCGGGGAGCTGTTTTTT
CDR3aa: CSARGTSGNANTGELFF
abundance: once
j_gene: TRBJ2-2
v_gene: TRBV20-1
d_gene: TRBD2

CDR3nt: TGCAGCGTCGTAAACCGGGACATCGGGTATGGCTACACCTTC
CDR3aa: CSVVNRDIGYGYTF
abundance: NA
j_gene: TRBJ1-2
v_gene: TRBV29-1
d_gene: NA

CDR3nt: TGTGCCAGCAGCCATCCCGGGACAGAAGATGAAAAACTGTTTTTT
CDR3aa: CASSHPGTEDEKLFF
abundance: NA
j_gene: TRBJ1-4
v_gene: TRBV3-1
d_gene: TRBD1

CDR3nt: TGTGCCAGCAGTGAAGACTGGGTTAAGGGGACTACCGGGGAGCTGTTTTTT
CDR3aa: CASSEDWVKGTTGELFF
abundance: few
j_gene: TRBJ2-2
v_gene: TRBV2
d_gene: NA

CDR3nt: TGTGCCAGCAGCCCCCGGGACGTAAGTTACGAGCAGTACTTC
CDR3aa: CASSPRDVSYEQYF
abundance: NA
j_gene: TRBJ2-7
v_gene: TRBV4-2
d_gene: NA

CDR3nt: TGCGCCAGCAGCTTGGATGGGGTGTGGACTTACGAGCAGTACTTC
CDR3aa: CASSLDGVWTYEQYF
abundance: NA
j_gene: TRBJ2-7
v_gene: TRBV5-1
d_gene: NA

CDR3nt: TGTGCCAGTAGTATAGATTGGCGGGCGGCTGGTGAGCAGTTCTTC
CDR3aa: CASSIDWRAAGEQFF
abundance: once
j_gene: TRBJ2-1
v_gene: TRBV19
d_gene: NA

CDR3nt: TGCGCCAGCAGCCACCCGGACAGGGTCTATGAGCAGTTCTTC
CDR3aa: CASSHPDRVYEQFF
abundance: few
j_gene: TRBJ2-1
v_gene: TRBV4-1
d_gene: TRBD1

CDR3nt: TGTGCCACCCGATCCCTAGGGCTTGTCAGCACAGATACGCAGTATTTT
CDR3aa: CATRSLGLVSTDTQYF
abundance: once
j_gene: TRBJ2-3
v_gene: TRBV15
d_gene: NA

CDR3nt: TGCGCCAGCAGCCAAGCCCACTTCCAGGGACAGACTTTCTACGAGCAGTACTTC
CDR3aa: CASSQAHFQGQTFYEQYF
abundance: NA
j_gene: TRBJ2-7
v_gene: TRBV4-1
d_gene: TRBD1

CDR3nt: TGTGCCAGCAGTTACGGAGGGACCACCTACGAGCAGTACTTC
CDR3aa: CASSYGGTTYEQYF
abundance: NA
j_gene: TRBJ2-7
v_gene: TRBV6-2/TRBV6-3
d_gene: NA